A single sample gave rise to the 15 T cell receptor beta chains below, sequenced in a study of human T cells and chemical hapten exposure. TCRdb independently ran MiXCR on the RACE reads; one entry per CDR3 protein. The sample lists a few hundred thousand distinct CDR3 sequences, roughly 6.3% occurring once. The sample's time point: patch test 2, 6 weeks after DPC sensitization. Regarding treatment: therapeutic diphenylcyclopropenone sensitization with weekly scalp DPC. The sample consisted of whole blood, taken in connection with sensitization to the hapten diphenylcyclopropenone (DPC). Receptors were obtained from a woman aged 18-30 years with alopecia areata. Some clones in this sample may be carry-over from other donors' samples.

This clonotype was observed at least ten times. This chain uses TRBV14 with TRBJ2-1, with D possibly TRBD1 on 6 matching bases. V was trimmed by 2 bases and J by 4 bases, leaving 6 bases between them. Looked up from germline, CDR1 is SGHDN and CDR2 is FVKESK. The CDR3 sequence is 13 residues long. CDR3: CASSQRGYNEQFF. CDR3 nucleotide sequence: TGTGCCAGCAGCCAAAGGGGGTACAATGAGCAGTTCTTC. Supplemented by reference TRBV14 and TRBJ2-1, the full variable domain reads EAGVTQFPSHSVIEKGQTVTLRCDPISGHDNLYWYRRVMGKEIKFLLHFVKESKQDESGMPNNRFLAERTGGTYSTLKVQPAELEDSGVYFCASSQRGYNEQFFGPGTRLTVL.

This clonotype was found many times. The chain is built from TRBV29-1 and TRBJ1-1; D perhaps matches TRBD1 (5 bases). Per germline, CDR1 SQVTM and CDR2 ANQGSEA. With 4 bases removed from V and 7 bases from J, the gap between germline ends came to 10 bases. This CDR3 is 11 amino acids long. The CDR3 DNA reads TGCAGCGTTGGCACAGGCGATGAAGCTTTCTTT. Translation gives CSVGTGDEAFF.

The chain couples TRBV7-9 to TRBJ2-1, with 7 bases lining up with TRBD2. V trimming: 5 bases; J trimming: 6 bases; junction bases outside the gene matches: 19. Germline CDR1 is SEHNR and CDR2 is FQNEAQ (reference sequence). The CDR3 covers 18 residues. The CDR3 DNA reads TGTGCCAGCAGCCCCCGGGGTTATCAGGGAGGGAATGCCAATGAGCAGTTCTTC. Protein sequence: CASSPRGYQGGNANEQFF.

In this sample, this clonotype turned up a few times. The chain couples TRBV5-1 to TRBJ2-1; D is ambiguous. This CDR3 region has 14 residues. V shed 0 bases and J shed 4 bases, with 8 bases lying between them. CDR1 and CDR2 from the germline V gene are SGHRS and YFSETQ. Here the CDR3 reads CASSLGTRYNEQFF. In nucleotides, the CDR3 is TGCGCCAGCAGCTTGGGTACCAGATACAATGAGCAGTTCTTC.

This clonotype appeared a few times. V gene TRBV11-1 combines with J gene TRBJ2-3, with TRBD1 matching over 12 bases. This CDR3 has 16 amino acids. From germline, CDR1 is SGHAT and CDR2 FQDESV (reference sequence). The J segment lost 6 bases and the V segment lost 10 bases, leaving 14 bases of the junction unmatched. CDR3 bases: TGTGCCACTTCCTTTTCCGGGACAGGGGGCGCGGATACGCAGTATTTT. The encoded protein is CATSFSGTGGADTQYF.

This clonotype appeared many times. This sequence joins TRBV20-1 and TRBJ1-1; unclear D gene. Germline V lookup: CDR1 DFQATT, CDR2 SNEGSKA (reference sequence). V shed 2 bases and J shed 4 bases, with 17 bases lying between them. CDR3 length equals 15 residues. The CDR3 coding sequence is TGCAGTGCTAGAAGTTCGACACGCGGCTTCACTGAAGCTTTCTTT. Protein sequence: CSARSSTRGFTEAFF.

This clonotype was recorded a few times. The chain uses TRBV12-3 or TRBV12-4 and TRBJ2-7, with D maybe TRBD1 (5 bases). With 3 bases removed from V and 5 bases from J, the gap between germline ends came to 8 bases. The length of the CDR3 is 12 residues. CDR3 in amino acids: CASSLIGDEQYF. DNA for the CDR3: TGTGCCAGCAGTTTGATAGGGGACGAGCAGTACTTC.

The V gene is TRBV20-1, the J gene TRBJ2-2, with 10 bases that match TRBD1. The CDR3 extends over 15 amino acids. The V gene end was trimmed by 6 bases and the J gene end by 3 bases; junction bases not matched to a gene: 7. CDR1 is DFQATT, CDR2 SNEGSKA, per germline (reference sequence). The CDR3 is CSAPGQGLDTGELFF. Here the CDR3 DNA reads TGCAGTGCCCCGGGACAGGGGCTGGACACCGGGGAGCTGTTTTTT.

This clonotype was picked up a small number of times. The DNA of the CDR3 is TGTGCCAGCCTTCCTCCCCAGGGAGAAGATACGCAGTATTTT. As protein: CASLPPQGEDTQYF. The V and J genes are TRBV21-1 and TRBJ2-3; no check of the table's D call, TRBD2, against the DNA was made. TRBV21-1 is shown as a pseudogene. The CDR3 sequence is 14 residues long.

This clonotype was seen ten or more times. V usage is TRBV2 and J usage is TRBJ1-5; the match to TRBD1 covers 7 bases. V dropped 6 bases and J dropped 7; count of bases not matched to a gene: 6. Germline assignment: CDR1 SNHLY and CDR2 FYNNEI. CDR3 length equals 13 residues. The CDR3 DNA is TGTGCCAGCAGAGAGACAGGGTGGCAGCCCCAGCATTTT. This codes for CASRETGWQPQHF.

Ten or more counts support this clonotype. The V and J genes are TRBV12-3 or TRBV12-4 and TRBJ1-4; D gene uncertain. The CDR3 contains 14 residues. The V gene lost 6 bases and the J gene lost 7 bases, with 15 bases spanning the gap. The CDR3 spells CASSPLGVGEKLFF. In nucleotides, the CDR3 is TGTGCCAGCAGCCCTCTGGGAGTAGGTGAAAAACTGTTTTTT.

The gene calls are TRBV4-1 and TRBJ1-4, with a possible D match to TRBD1 (5 bases). The germline gives CDR1 MGHRA, CDR2 YSYEKL. This CDR3 comprises 17 residues. V lost 1 base to trimming and J lost 7 bases, with 19 bases between them. CDR3 loop: CASSQARLSREGEKLFF. The CDR3 nucleotides are TGCGCCAGCAGCCAAGCGAGACTCTCCAGGGAAGGTGAAAAACTGTTTTTT.

The CDR3 is CASSGQLKNIQYF. The CDR3 DNA is TGTGCCAGCAGTGGACAGCTAAAAAACATTCAGTACTTC. The chain couples TRBV2 to TRBJ2-4; a weak D match, TRBD1 (5 bases). The CDR3 covers 13 residues. Trimming took off 4 bases at V and 4 bases at J, with 8 bases between the two ends. Germline assignment: CDR1 SNHLY and CDR2 FYNNEI.

This clonotype has a handful of counts. J is TRBJ2-2 and V is TRBV3-1; TRBD1 is a possible D gene (5 bases). CDR1 LGHDT and CDR2 YNNKEL come from the germline V gene (reference sequence). Trimming took 5 bases from V and 7 from J, leaving 8 bases between them. The CDR3 runs 12 residues. This CDR3 reads CASSWGHGELFF. The CDR3 DNA is TGTGCCAGCAGCTGGGGCCACGGGGAGCTGTTTTTT.

This clonotype was recorded many times. V gene TRBV9 combines with J gene TRBJ1-3, with 7 bases identical to TRBD1. V lost 3 bases to trimming and J lost 10 bases; unmatched junction nucleotides: 10. CDR1 SGDLS and CDR2 YYNGEE come from the germline V gene. CDR3 length: 14 residues. The CDR3 sequence: CASSGRDRRRTIYF. In DNA form, the CDR3 reads TGTGCCAGCAGCGGCCGGGACAGAAGAAGGACCATATATTTT.